These 3 T cell receptor beta chains were sequenced from one sample in a study of T cell responses to AZD1222 COVID-19 vaccine. Sequenced by immunoSEQ multiplex PCR; TCRdb stores in-frame clones only, minus some. The sample holds 130,000 to 150,000 clones, approximately 86% seen once. The sequencing here drew on peripheral blood, taken 28 days after the second dose of the MenACWY control vaccine. All receptors come from an adult who received the MenACWY meningococcal vaccine as a control.

The V and J genes are TRBV6-5 and TRBJ1-2; 7 bases agree with TRBD1. CDR1 MNHEY and CDR2 SVGAGI come from the germline V gene. Losses at the gene ends were 2 bases for V and 8 bases for J; bases not matched to a gene: 8. CDR3 length: 14 amino acids. The CDR3, as DNA: TGTGCCAGCAGTTACCAGGGGGGGAAGGAGGGCTACACCTTC. This gives the protein CASSYQGGKEGYTF.

The chain uses TRBV24-1 and TRBJ2-2; D possibly uses TRBD1 or TRBD2 (7 bases each). CDR1 KGHDR and CDR2 SFDVKD come from the germline V gene. CDR3 size: 16 residues. The V gene lost 5 bases and the J gene lost 0 bases, with 12 bases spanning the gap. The CDR3 DNA follows: TGTGCCACCAGTGCAGGGGGGGCCGCGAACACCGGGGAGCTGTTTTTT. It is translated as CATSAGGAANTGELFF.

The gene calls are TRBV25-1 and TRBJ2-1; 8 positions agree with TRBD1. CDR1 and CDR2 (germline): MGHDK, SYGVNS. With 3 bases clipped from V and 5 bases from J, the junction kept 6 bases outside the gene matches. The CDR3 is 15 residues long. The CDR3 region has the DNA TGTGCCAGCAGTGACCCGGGACAGGTGAACAATGAGCAGTTCTTC. As protein: CASSDPGQVNNEQFF.